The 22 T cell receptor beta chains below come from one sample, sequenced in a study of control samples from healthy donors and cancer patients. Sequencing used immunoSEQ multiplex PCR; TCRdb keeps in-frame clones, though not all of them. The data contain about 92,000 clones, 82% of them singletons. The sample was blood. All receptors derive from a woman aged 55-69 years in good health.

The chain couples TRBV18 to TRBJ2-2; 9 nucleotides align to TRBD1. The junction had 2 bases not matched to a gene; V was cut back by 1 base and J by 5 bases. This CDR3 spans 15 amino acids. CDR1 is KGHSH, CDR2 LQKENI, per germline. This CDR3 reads CASSPQGQGTGELFF. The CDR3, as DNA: TGTGCCAGCTCACCACAGGGACAGGGAACCGGGGAGCTGTTTTTT.

The chain's CDR3 is CASSQVFNYGYTF. CDR3 DNA sequence: TGTGCCAGCAGCCAAGTTTTTAACTATGGCTACACCTTC. This sequence joins TRBV14 and TRBJ1-2; D remains ambiguous. V was cut by 1 base and J by 1 base, with 4 bases left in between. The CDR3 sequence is 13 residues long. Germline V gene sequence: CDR1 SGHDN, CDR2 FVKESK.

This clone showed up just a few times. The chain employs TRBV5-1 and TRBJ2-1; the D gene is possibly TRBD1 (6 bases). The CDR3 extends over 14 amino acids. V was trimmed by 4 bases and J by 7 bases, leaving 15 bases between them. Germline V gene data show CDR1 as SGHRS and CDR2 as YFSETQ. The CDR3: CASSDNRVLNEQFF. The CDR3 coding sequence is TGCGCCAGCAGCGACAACAGGGTCCTTAATGAGCAGTTCTTC.

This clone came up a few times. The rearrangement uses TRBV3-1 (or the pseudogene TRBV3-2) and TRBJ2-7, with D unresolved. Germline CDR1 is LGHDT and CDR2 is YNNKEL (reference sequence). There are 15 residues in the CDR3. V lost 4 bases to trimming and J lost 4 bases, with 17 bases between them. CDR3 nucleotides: TGTGCCAGCAGCCTTTACGAATTGGCGCCTTACGAGCAGTACTTC. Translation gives CASSLYELAPYEQYF.

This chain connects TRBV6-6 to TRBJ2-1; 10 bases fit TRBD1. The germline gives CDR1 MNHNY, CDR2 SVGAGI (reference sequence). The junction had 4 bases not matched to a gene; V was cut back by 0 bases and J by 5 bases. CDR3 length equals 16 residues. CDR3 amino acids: CASSYSRQGANNEQFF. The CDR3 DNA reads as TGTGCCAGCAGTTACTCTAGACAGGGGGCCAACAATGAGCAGTTCTTC.

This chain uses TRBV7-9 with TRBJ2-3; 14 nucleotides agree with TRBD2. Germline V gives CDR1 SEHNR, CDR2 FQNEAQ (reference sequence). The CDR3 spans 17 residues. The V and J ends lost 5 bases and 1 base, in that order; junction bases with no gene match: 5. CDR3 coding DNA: TGTGCCAGCAGCCAGGGACTAGCGGGGGATGGCACAGATACGCAGTATTTT. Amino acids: CASSQGLAGDGTDTQYF.

This chain's CDR3 is CASSLLGAGNEQYF. The CDR3 coding sequence is TGTGCCAGCAGTTTATTGGGGGCTGGGAACGAGCAGTACTTC. The V and J genes are TRBV27 and TRBJ2-7; TRBD1 might be the D (6 bases). Between the trimmed V and J ends, which lost 1 base and 5 bases, there was a span of 12 bases. The CDR3 is made up of 14 amino acids. Germline-derived CDR1 and CDR2 are MNHEY and SMNVEV (reference sequence).

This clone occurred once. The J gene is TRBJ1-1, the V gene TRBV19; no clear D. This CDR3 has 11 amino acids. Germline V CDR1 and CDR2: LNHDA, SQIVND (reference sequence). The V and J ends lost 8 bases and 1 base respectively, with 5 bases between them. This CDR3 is CASVANTEAFF. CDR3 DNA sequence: TGTGCCAGTGTTGCGAACACTGAAGCTTTCTTT.

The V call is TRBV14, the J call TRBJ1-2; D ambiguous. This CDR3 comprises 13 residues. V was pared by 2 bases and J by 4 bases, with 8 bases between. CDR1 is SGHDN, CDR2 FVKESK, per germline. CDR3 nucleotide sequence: TGTGCCAGCAGCCAAACGGATTTCTATGGCTACACCTTC. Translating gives CASSQTDFYGYTF. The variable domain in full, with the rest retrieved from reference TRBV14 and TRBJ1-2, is EAGVTQFPSHSVIEKGQTVTLRCDPISGHDNLYWYRRVMGKEIKFLLHFVKESKQDESGMPNNRFLAERTGGTYSTLKVQPAELEDSGVYFCASSQTDFYGYTFGSGTRLTVV.

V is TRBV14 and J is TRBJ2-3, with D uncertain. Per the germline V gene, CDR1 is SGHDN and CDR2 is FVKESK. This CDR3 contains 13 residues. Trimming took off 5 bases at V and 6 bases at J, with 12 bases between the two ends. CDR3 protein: CASSKRPADTQYF. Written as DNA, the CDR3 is TGTGCCAGCAGCAAAAGGCCTGCGGATACGCAGTATTTT.

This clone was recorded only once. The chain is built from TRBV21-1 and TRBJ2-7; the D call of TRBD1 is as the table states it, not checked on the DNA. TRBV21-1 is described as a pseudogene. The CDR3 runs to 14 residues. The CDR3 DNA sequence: TGTGCCAGCAGCACTGGGACAGTGGGGGCCGAGCAGTACTTC. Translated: CASSTGTVGAEQYF.

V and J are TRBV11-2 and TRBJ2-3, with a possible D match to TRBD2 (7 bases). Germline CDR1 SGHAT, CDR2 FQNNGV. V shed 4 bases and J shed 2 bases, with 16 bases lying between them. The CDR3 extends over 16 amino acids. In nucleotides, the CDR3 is TGTGCCAGCAGCTCGGGGGCCCTAGCGGCCACAGATACGCAGTATTTT. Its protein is CASSSGALAATDTQYF.

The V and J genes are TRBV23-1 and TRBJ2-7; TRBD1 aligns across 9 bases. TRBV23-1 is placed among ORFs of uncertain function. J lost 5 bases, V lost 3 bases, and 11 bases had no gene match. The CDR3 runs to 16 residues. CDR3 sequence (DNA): TGCGCCAGCAGTCATAATGGCCGGGACAGGGCGGACGAGCAGTACTTC. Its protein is CASSHNGRDRADEQYF.

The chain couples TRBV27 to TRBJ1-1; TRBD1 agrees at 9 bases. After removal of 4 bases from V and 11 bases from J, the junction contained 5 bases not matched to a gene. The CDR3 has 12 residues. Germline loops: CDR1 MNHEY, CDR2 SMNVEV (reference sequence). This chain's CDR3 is CASSSLGTGAFF. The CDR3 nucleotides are TGTGCCAGCAGTTCTCTAGGGACAGGGGCTTTCTTT.

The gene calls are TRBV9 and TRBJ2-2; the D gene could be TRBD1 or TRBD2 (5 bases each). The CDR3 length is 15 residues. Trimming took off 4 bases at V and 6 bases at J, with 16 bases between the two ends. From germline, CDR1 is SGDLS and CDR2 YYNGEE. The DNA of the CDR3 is TGTGCCAGCAGCTCCTCGGGACCAGTCCCCGGGGAGCTGTTTTTT. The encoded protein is CASSSSGPVPGELFF.

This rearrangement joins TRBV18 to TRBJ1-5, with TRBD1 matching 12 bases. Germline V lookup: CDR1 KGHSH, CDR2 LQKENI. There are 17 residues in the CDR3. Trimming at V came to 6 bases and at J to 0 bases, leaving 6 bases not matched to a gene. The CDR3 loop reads CASSPGQGAYSNQPQHF. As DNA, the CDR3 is TGTGCCAGCTCTCCGGGACAGGGGGCTTATAGCAATCAGCCCCAGCATTTT.

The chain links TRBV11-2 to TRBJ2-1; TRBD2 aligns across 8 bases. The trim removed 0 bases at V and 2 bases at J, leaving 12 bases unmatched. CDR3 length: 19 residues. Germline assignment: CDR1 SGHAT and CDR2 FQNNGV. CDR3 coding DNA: TGTGCCAGCAGCTTAGAGGGACTAGGGAAAGTGGGGGCCTACAATGAGCAGTTCTTC. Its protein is CASSLEGLGKVGAYNEQFF.

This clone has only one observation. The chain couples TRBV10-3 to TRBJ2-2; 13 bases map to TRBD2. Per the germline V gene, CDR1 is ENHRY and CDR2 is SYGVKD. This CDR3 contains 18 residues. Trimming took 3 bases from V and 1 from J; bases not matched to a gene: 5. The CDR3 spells CAISEGLAGEGNTGELFF. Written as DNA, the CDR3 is TGTGCCATCAGTGAAGGACTAGCGGGAGAGGGGAACACCGGGGAGCTGTTTTTT.

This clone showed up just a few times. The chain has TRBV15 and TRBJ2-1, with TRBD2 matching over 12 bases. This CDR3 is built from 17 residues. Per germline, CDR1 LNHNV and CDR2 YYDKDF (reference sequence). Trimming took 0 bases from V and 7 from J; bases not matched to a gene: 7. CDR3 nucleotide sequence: TGTGCCACCAGCAGAGATCAGACTAGCGGGAGTCGTAATGAGCAGTTCTTC. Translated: CATSRDQTSGSRNEQFF.

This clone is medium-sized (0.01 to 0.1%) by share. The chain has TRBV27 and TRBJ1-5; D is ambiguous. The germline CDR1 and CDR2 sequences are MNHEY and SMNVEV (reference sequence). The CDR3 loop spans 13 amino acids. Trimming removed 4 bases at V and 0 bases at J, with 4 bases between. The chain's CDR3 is CASSYYSNQPQHF. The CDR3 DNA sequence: TGTGCCAGCAGTTATTATAGCAATCAGCCCCAGCATTTT.

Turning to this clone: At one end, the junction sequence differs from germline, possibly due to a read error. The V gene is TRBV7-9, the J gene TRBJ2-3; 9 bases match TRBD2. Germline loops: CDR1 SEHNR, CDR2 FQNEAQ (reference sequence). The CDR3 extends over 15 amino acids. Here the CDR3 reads CASSLAGELTDTQYF. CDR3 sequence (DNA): TGTGCCAGCAGTTTAGCGGGGGAACTCACAGATACGCAGTATTTT.

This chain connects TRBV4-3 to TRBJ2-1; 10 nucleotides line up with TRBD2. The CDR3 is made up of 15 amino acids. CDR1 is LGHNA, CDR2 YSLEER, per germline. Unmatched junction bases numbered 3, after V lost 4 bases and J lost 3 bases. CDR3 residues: CASSRRLAGYNEQFF. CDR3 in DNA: TGCGCCAGCAGCCGCAGACTAGCGGGCTACAATGAGCAGTTCTTC.